The rows below give T cell receptor beta chains drawn from one sample of a study of blood T cells in healthy people across ages. TCRdb independently ran MiXCR on the 5' RACE reads; one entry per CDR3 protein. The table lists 800,000 to 1,300,000 distinct CDR3 sequences, around 27% of them singletons. This same sample was also taken into another study, of T cells of mothers and their children.

Source material: blood. Receptors were obtained from a girl aged 2-9 years in good health. Both conserved end residues are part of each CDR3. A D gene is named only where the DNA matches it firmly. A row's size may be missing; if present it is once, few, many or a size class.

TRBD1	few	TRBJ1-1	TRBV12-3/TRBV12-4	TGTGCCAGCACTGCATGGGACAGAGAAGCTTTCTTT	CASTAWDREAFF
NA	few	TRBJ2-7	TRBV21-1	TGTGCCAGCAGCAAAGGCCGGGGGGGACCCGAGCAGTACTTC	CASSKGRGGPEQYF
TRBD2	NA	TRBJ2-5	TRBV20-1	TGCAGTGCTAGAGATCGAAATAGCGGGAGACCTAAACAAGAGACCCAGTACTTC	CSARDRNSGRPKQETQYF
NA	NA	TRBJ2-1	TRBV5-1	TGCGCCAGCAGCTTGGTACTCAACTACAATGAGCAGTTCTTC	CASSLVLNYNEQFF
NA	NA	TRBJ1-6	TRBV3-1	TGTGCCAGCAGCCAAGCGGGGGAGAACTCCTATAATTCACCCCTCCACTTT	CASSQAGENSYNSPLHF
TRBD1	few	TRBJ1-5	TRBV5-1	TGCGCCAGCAGCTTGGGACAGGGTAATAATCAGCCCCAGCATTTT	CASSLGQGNNQPQHF
NA	NA	TRBJ2-1	TRBV5-1	TGCGCCAGCAGCTTGGTTGACAGCCACAATGAGCAGTTCTTC	CASSLVDSHNEQFF
NA	few	TRBJ2-1	TRBV6-5	TGTGCCAGCAGTTACGAGCAGGGCCCCTACAATGAGCAGTTCTTC	CASSYEQGPYNEQFF
NA	NA	TRBJ2-1	TRBV29-1	TGCAGCGTTGGTTGGGCCGACAATGAGCAGTTCTTC	CSVGWADNEQFF
NA	few	TRBJ1-4	TRBV7-9	TGTGCCTGCAGCCCCATCCTAGCTCAGGGCGTGGTGTTTTTT	CACSPILAQGVVFF
TRBD2	NA	TRBJ2-2	TRBV6-6	TGTGCCAGCGGGACTACTAACACCGGGGAGCTGTTTTTT	CASGTTNTGELFF
NA	NA	TRBJ2-7	TRBV7-9	TGTGCCAGCAGCTTAGGGACAAATTCCGAGCAGTACTTC	CASSLGTNSEQYF
NA	NA	TRBJ1-1	TRBV7-9	TGTGCCAGCAGCCAGACAGACCAGAACACTGAAGCTTTCTTT	CASSQTDQNTEAFF
TRBD1	few	TRBJ2-7	TRBV28	TGTGCCAGCAGATCAGGGGACAGCCTCTACGAGCAGTACTTC	CASRSGDSLYEQYF
TRBD2	NA	TRBJ2-5	TRBV15	TGTGCCACCAGCAGAGAAGCGGGAGTAGAGACCCAGTACTTC	CATSREAGVETQYF
TRBD2	NA	TRBJ2-5	TRBV7-2	TGTGCCAGCAGCCCGAATGATGCGGGGGGGCGGTTAAAAGAGACCCAGTACTTC	CASSPNDAGGRLKETQYF
NA	NA	TRBJ2-1	TRBV20-1	TGCAGTGCGGACTCCTCCGGGTCTAACAATGAGCAGTTCTTC	CSADSSGSNNEQFF
TRBD2	few	TRBJ2-5	TRBV7-6	TGTGCCAGCAGCTTAGTCTCGCGGGGGGTCGGGTCGGAGACCCAGTACTTC	CASSLVSRGVGSETQYF